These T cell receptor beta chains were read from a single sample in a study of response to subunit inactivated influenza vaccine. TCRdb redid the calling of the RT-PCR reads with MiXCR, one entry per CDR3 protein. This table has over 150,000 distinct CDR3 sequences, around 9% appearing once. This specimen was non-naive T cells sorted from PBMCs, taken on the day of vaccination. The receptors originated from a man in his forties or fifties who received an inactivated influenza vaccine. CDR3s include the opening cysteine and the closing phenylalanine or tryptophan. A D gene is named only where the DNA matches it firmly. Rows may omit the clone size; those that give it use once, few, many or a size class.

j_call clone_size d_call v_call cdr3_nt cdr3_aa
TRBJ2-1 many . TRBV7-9 TGTGCCAGCAGCTCCCGTGGGGGAGGCCTTAGCCATGAGCAGTTCTTC CASSSRGGGLSHEQFF
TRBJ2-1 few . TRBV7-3 TGTGCCAGCGGAAGGAGACACCTTGGGAATGAGCAGTTCTTC CASGRRHLGNEQFF
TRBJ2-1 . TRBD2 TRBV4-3 TGCGCCAGCAGCCAAGAAAGGAGTCTAGCGGGCAATGAGCAGTTCTTC CASSQERSLAGNEQFF
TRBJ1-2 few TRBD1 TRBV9 TGTGCCAGCAGCGGAGGACAGGGCTATGGCTACACCTTC CASSGGQGYGYTF
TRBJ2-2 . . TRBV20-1 TGCAGTGGACCGGACAGGAACACCGGGGAGCTGTTTTTT CSGPDRNTGELFF
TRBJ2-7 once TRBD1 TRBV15 TGTGCCACCAGCTGGACAGGGGGCTCCTACGAGCAGTACTTC CATSWTGGSYEQYF
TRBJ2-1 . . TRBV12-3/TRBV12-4 TGTGCCAGCAGATCAAGGCCCAGGGGCAGCTCCTACAATGAGCAGTTCTTC CASRSRPRGSSYNEQFF
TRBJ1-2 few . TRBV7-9 TGTGCCAGCAGCTTAGGGGTGAACTATGGCTACACCTTC CASSLGVNYGYTF
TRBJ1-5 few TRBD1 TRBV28 TGTGCCAGCAGTCTCCAGACAGGGGCCGATCAGCCCCAGCATTTT CASSLQTGADQPQHF
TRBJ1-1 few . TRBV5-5 TGTGCCAGCAGCTTGGAAGTGATTCGGATGAACACTGAAGCTTTCTTT CASSLEVIRMNTEAFF
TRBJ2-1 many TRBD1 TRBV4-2 TGTGCCAGCAGCCAAGACGAGGACAGGACCTACAATGAGCAGTTCTTC CASSQDEDRTYNEQFF
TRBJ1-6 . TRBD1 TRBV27 TGTGCCAGCAGTTTGGGGACAGGGATGTCACCCCTCCACTTT CASSLGTGMSPLHF
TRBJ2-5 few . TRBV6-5 TGTGCCAGCAGTAACGGACTATCGGATCTTCAAGAGACCCAGTACTTC CASSNGLSDLQETQYF
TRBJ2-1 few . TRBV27 TGTGCCAGCAGTCCCCTCGAGAGGGGGGGGTACAATGAGCAGTTCTTC CASSPLERGGYNEQFF
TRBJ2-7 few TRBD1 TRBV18 TGTGCCAGCTCACCGTACGGACAGGGTAACGAGCAGTACTTC CASSPYGQGNEQYF
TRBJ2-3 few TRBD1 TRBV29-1 TGCAGCGCGGACCCGGGACAGGGAGTCACAGATACGCAGTATTTT CSADPGQGVTDTQYF
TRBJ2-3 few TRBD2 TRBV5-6 TGTGCCGGCTGGCGGGGGGAAGCGAGAGATACGCAGTATTTT CAGWRGEARDTQYF
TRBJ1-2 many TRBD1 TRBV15 TGTGCCACCAGCAGAGATCCGGGACAGGGCTATGGCTACACCTTC CATSRDPGQGYGYTF
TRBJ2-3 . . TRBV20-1 TGCAGTGCCCCAAGGGAGAGCACAGATACGCAGTATTTT CSAPRESTDTQYF
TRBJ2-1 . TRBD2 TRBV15 TGTGCCACCAGCAGAGAGACTAGCGGGAGAACTTCCTACAATGAGCAGTTCTTC CATSRETSGRTSYNEQFF
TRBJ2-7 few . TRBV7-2 TGTGCCAGCAGCCCCATAACAGCCTACGAGCAGTACTTC CASSPITAYEQYF
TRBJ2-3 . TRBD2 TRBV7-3 TGTGCCAGCAGCTCCCGGGGAGGGGCAGATACGCAGTATTTT CASSSRGGADTQYF
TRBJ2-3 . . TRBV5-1 TGCGCCAGCAGCTTGGTCCGTCGCGGGACCCACAGTACAGATACGCAGTATTTT CASSLVRRGTHSTDTQYF
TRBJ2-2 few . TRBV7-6 TGTGCCAGCAGCTTTAGGGACCCTACGAACACCGGGGAGCTGTTTTTT CASSFRDPTNTGELFF
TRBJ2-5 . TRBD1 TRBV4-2 TGTGCCAGCAGCCAAGATGGGACAGGGGGCGTGGAGACCCAGTACTTC CASSQDGTGGVETQYF
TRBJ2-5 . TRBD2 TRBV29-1 TGCAGCGTTCACGCCCCAAGGGCTAGCGGGGGGTCCGAGACCCAGTACTTC CSVHAPRASGGSETQYF
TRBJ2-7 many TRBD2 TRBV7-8 TGTGCCAGCAGCCCGACTAGCGGGAGCTACGAGCAGTACTTC CASSPTSGSYEQYF
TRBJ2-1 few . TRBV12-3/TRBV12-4 TGTGCCACCAGCTTCCAAGCCGCATACAATGAGCAGTTCTTC CATSFQAAYNEQFF
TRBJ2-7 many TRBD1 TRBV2 TGTGCCAGCAGAGAGACAGGGCACTACGAGCAGTACTTC CASRETGHYEQYF
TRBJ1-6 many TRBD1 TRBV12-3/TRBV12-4 TGTGCCACCAGGACAGGGGGAAATTCACCCCTCCACTTT CATRTGGNSPLHF
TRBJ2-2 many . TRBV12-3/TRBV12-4 TGTGCCAGCAGAGCTCCAGGGTCGGTCGGGGAGCTGTTTTTT CASRAPGSVGELFF
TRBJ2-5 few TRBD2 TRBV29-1 TGCAGCATCGGGACTAGCGGGAGCGAACAAGAGACCCAGTACTTC CSIGTSGSEQETQYF
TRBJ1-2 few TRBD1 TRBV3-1 TGTGCCAGCAGCCAAGTTATCACCGGGACAGCCGGGATCTATGGCTACACCTTC CASSQVITGTAGIYGYTF
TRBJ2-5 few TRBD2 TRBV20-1 TGCAGTGCTATGGAGACTAGCGGGGTAGCCCAGTACTTC CSAMETSGVAQYF
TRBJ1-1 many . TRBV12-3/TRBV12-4 TGTGCCAGCAGGAGACAACAGGCAACTGAAGCTTTCTTT CASRRQQATEAFF
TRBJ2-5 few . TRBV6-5 TGTGCCAGCAGTTACTTCAGGGGAGGAGAGACCCAGTACTTC CASSYFRGGETQYF
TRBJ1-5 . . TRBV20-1 TGCAGTGTGAGGGCAGGGCCTCACCAGCCCCAGCATTTT CSVRAGPHQPQHF
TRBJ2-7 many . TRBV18 TGTGCCAGCTCACCACCTGTTACCTACGAGCAGTACTTC CASSPPVTYEQYF
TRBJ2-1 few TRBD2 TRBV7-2 TGTGCCAGCAGCTTAGCTAGCGGGAGGGGGTCAAATGAGCAGTTCTTC CASSLASGRGSNEQFF
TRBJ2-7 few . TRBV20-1 TGCAGTGCTAGAAGAGGGTCGTCGAACGAGCAGTACTTC CSARRGSSNEQYF
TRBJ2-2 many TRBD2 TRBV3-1 TGTGCCAGCAGCCAAGGCCTTCCTTTAGCGGGGGAATTGAACACCGGGGAGCTGTTTTTT CASSQGLPLAGELNTGELFF
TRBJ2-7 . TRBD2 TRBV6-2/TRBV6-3 TGTGCCAGCAGTTACGTGGGGGGGTCCTACGAGCAGTACTTC CASSYVGGSYEQYF
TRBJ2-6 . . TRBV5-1 TGCGCCAGCAGCTTGTGGGGTGACACCGGGGCCAACGTCCTGACTTTC CASSLWGDTGANVLTF
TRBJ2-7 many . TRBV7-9 TGTGCCAGCAGCAGGCCCGGGACACTTTACGAGCAGTACTTC CASSRPGTLYEQYF
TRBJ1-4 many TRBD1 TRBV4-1 TGCGCCAGCAGCCATTCCGGGACAGGCGATGAAAAACTGTTTTTT CASSHSGTGDEKLFF
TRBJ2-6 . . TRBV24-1 TGTGCCACCAGTGATCCTGGCTCTGGGGCCAACGTCCTGACTTTC CATSDPGSGANVLTF
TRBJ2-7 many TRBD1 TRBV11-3 TGTGCCAGCAGCTCAGGACCCCAGGGGGCTTACGAGCAGTACTTC CASSSGPQGAYEQYF
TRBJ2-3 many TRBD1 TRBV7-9 TGTGCCAGCAGCTTGGGACAGACAGATACGCAGTATTTT CASSLGQTDTQYF
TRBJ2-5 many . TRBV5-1 TGCGCCAGCAGCTTGGACGGCAGACAAGAGACCCAGTACTTC CASSLDGRQETQYF
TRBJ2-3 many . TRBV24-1 TGTGCCACCAGTGATTCCTTCAGCGAGACAGATACGCAGTATTTT CATSDSFSETDTQYF
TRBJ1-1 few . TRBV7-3 TGTGCCAGCAGCTTAAATGTGAACACTGAAGCTTTCTTT CASSLNVNTEAFF
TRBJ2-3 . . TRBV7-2 TGTGCCAGCAGCCACAGGGCCACAGATACGCAGTATTTT CASSHRATDTQYF
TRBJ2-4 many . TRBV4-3 TGCGCCAGCAGCCAAGACCCGGCAGGGGAGGACATTCAGTACTTC CASSQDPAGEDIQYF